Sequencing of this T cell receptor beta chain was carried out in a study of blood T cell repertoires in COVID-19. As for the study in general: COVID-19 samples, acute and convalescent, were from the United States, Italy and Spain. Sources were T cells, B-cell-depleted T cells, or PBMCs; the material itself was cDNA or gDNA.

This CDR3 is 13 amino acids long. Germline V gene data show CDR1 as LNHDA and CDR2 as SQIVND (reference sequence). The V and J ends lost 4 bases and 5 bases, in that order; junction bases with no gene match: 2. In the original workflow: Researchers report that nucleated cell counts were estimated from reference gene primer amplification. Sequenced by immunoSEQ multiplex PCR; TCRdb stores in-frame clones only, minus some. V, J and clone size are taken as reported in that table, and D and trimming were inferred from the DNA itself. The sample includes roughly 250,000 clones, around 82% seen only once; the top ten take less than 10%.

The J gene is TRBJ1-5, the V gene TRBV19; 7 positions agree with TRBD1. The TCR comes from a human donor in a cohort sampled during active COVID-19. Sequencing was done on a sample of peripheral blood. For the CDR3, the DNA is TGTGCCAGTAGTAGGGACAGATATCAGCCCCAGCATTTT. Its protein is CASSRDRYQPQHF.